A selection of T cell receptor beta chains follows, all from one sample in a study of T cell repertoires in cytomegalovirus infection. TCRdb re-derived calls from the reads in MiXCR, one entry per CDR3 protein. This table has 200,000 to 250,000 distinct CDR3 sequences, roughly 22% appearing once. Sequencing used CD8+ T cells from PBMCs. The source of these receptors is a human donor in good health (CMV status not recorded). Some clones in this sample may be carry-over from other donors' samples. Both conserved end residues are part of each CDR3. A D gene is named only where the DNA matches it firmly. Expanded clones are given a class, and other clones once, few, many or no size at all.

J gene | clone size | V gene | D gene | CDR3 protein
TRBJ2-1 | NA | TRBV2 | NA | CASSIGSLENEQFF
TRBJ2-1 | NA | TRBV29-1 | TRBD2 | CSADQRGSGNEQFF
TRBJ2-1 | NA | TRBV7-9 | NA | CASSLYRGFIEQFF
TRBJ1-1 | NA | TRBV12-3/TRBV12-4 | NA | CASSLSYGMNTEAFF
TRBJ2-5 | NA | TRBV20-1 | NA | CSASQTPAGTQYF
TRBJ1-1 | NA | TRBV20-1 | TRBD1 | CSANRGTTEAFF
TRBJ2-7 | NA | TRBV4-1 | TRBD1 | CASSLQGVSYEQYF
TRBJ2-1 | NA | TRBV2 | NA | CASSVSDSAYNEQFF
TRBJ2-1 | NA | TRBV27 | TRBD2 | CASSYPGLAGEQFF
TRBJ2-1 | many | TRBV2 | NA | CASSGDRFSSYNEQFF
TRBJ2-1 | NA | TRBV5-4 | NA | CASSGTGRGLSNEQFF
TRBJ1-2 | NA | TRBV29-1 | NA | CSAPDARYGYTF
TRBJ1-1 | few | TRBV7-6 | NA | CASSLRGAVNTEAFF
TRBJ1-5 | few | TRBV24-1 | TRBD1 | CATSDLQGQPQHF
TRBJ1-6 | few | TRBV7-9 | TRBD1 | CASRFRGVNSPLHF
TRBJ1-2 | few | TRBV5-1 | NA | CASSFAPGPNYGYTF
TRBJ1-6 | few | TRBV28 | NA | CASGWNSDSPLHF
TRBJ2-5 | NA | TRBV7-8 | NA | CASSVHSAFQETQYF
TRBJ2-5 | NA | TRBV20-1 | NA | CSARAPQRAETQYF
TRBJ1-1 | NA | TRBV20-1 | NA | CSAPNNRAGLYTEAFF
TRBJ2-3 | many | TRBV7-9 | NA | CASGLPQQGSKDTQYF
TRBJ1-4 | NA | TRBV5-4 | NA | CASSPWGHEKLFF
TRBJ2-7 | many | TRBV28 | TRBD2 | CASSLRTGLASYEQYF
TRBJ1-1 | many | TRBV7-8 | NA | CASNPRGGGLAFF
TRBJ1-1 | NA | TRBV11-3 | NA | CASSLAPFTEAFF
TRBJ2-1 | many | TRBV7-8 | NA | CASSLWTESSYNEQFF
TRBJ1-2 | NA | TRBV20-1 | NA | CSARGDLNGGYTF
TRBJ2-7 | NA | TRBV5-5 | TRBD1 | CASSDGTGAYEQYF
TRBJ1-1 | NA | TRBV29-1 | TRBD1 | CSVRTGGSEAFF